This T cell receptor beta chain was sequenced during a study of T cells in Graves' hyperthyroidism and ophthalmopathy. Amplification yielded TCR beta CDR3 regions, with RNA transcripts as the source. An initial round of RT-PCR targeting the TCR CDR3 relied on the HTBI primer set. TCRdb used MiXCR to reprocess the multiplex PCR reads, holding one entry per CDR3 protein. The repertoire consists of approximately 210,000 distinct CDR3 sequences, with roughly 18% occurring once and the leading ten covering around 50%. Worth noting for this clonotype: A read error may account for a junction end that differs from germline.

The CDR3 spans 11 residues. Germline values: CDR1 DFQATT, CDR2 SNEGSKA (reference sequence). The material sequenced was blood. This chain joins TRBV20-1 and TRBJ2-2, with D tentatively TRBD1 or TRBD2 (7 bases each). This TCR was sampled from a man in his fifties or sixties with Graves' hyperthyroidism. CDR3 residues: CSAWDSGVLFF. The DNA for the CDR3 is TGCAGTGCTTGGGACAGCGGGGTGCTGTTTTTT.